The rows below give T cell receptor beta chains drawn from one sample of a study of blood T cell repertoires in COVID-19. Sequenced by immunoSEQ multiplex PCR; TCRdb stores in-frame clones only, minus some. The sample holds some 66,000 clones, about 90% seen once. The sequenced sample consisted of peripheral blood. All receptors derive from a human donor in a cohort sampled during active COVID-19. CDR3s include the opening cysteine and the closing phenylalanine or tryptophan. A D gene is named only where the DNA matches it firmly. The size entry is marked missing in some rows and otherwise reads once, few, many or a size class.

d_call	v_call	clone_size	j_call	cdr3_nt	cdr3_aa
TRBD1	TRBV4-3	NA	TRBJ1-2	TGCGCCAGCAGCCAGGGGCGCGTGGGACAGTTCTATGGCTACACCTTC	CASSQGRVGQFYGYTF
TRBD2	TRBV7-3	NA	TRBJ2-5	TGTGCCAGCAGCCTAGCGGGGCCCAAAGAGACCCAGTACTTC	CASSLAGPKETQYF
TRBD2	TRBV5-4	NA	TRBJ2-1	TGTGCCAGCAGCTCGGGACTAGCTGTAGACAATGAGCAGTTCTTC	CASSSGLAVDNEQFF
TRBD1	TRBV30	NA	TRBJ1-5	TGTGCCTGGACGCCGGGACAGGGGTTTGAGCCCCAGCATTTT	CAWTPGQGFEPQHF
NA	TRBV19	NA	TRBJ2-1	TGTGCCAGTAGAGTAGCGCTAAGCTCCTACAATGAGCAGTTCTTC	CASRVALSSYNEQFF
NA	TRBV9	NA	TRBJ1-2	TGTGCCAGCAGCGCAAGATACAGGGCTGATGGCTACACCTTC	CASSARYRADGYTF
NA	TRBV5-1	NA	TRBJ1-2	TGCGCCAGCAGCTTGGATGGTGTGGGGAGCTATGGCTACACCTTC	CASSLDGVGSYGYTF
NA	TRBV7-2	NA	TRBJ1-5	TGTGCCAGCAGCCCGGACCCGGGAGGTCAGCCCCAGCATTTT	CASSPDPGGQPQHF
NA	TRBV3-1/TRBV3-2	few	TRBJ2-2	TGTGCCAGCAGCCAAGATCGCGCAGCGGCGACGTGGCGCACCGGGGAGCTGTTTTTT	CASSQDRAAATWRTGELFF
NA	TRBV19	NA	TRBJ1-1	TGTGCCAGTAGCACCGAGGGCTACGGGGACACTGAAGCTTTCTTT	CASSTEGYGDTEAFF
TRBD2	TRBV5-5	NA	TRBJ2-3	TGTGCCAGCAGCCGGCAGACTAGCGGGAGCTACACAGATACGCAGTATTTT	CASSRQTSGSYTDTQYF
TRBD1	TRBV5-5	NA	TRBJ1-1	TGTGCCAGCAGCTCGCACAGGGGTGCATACACTGAAGCTTTCTTT	CASSSHRGAYTEAFF
NA	TRBV6-2/TRBV6-3	NA	TRBJ1-4	TGTGCCAGCAGTTACTCCCGACAGGATGGAAAACTGTTTTTT	CASSYSRQDGKLFF
TRBD2	TRBV30	NA	TRBJ2-7	TGTGCCTGGTGCCATAGCGGGAGGGGGACCTACGAGCAGTACTTC	CAWCHSGRGTYEQYF
NA	TRBV5-1	NA	TRBJ2-1	TGCGCCAGCAGCTTGGTTACAGGAACTTACAATGAGCAGTTCTTC	CASSLVTGTYNEQFF
NA	TRBV7-9	NA	TRBJ2-7	TGTGCCAGCAGCTTAGAACAGTTCTACGAGCAGTACTTC	CASSLEQFYEQYF
TRBD2	TRBV7-2	NA	TRBJ2-7	TGTGCCAGCAGCTTAGCGTCTAGCGGGGGGGCTTACGAGCAGTACTTC	CASSLASSGGAYEQYF
NA	TRBV9	NA	TRBJ2-1	TGTGCCAGCAGCGCCCTCGGGACATTTGATTACAATGAGCAGTTCTTC	CASSALGTFDYNEQFF
TRBD2	TRBV27	NA	TRBJ2-7	TGTGCCAGCAGTCCCCGCCTAGCGGGAGGCTACGAGCAGTACTTC	CASSPRLAGGYEQYF
TRBD2	TRBV6-2/TRBV6-3	NA	TRBJ2-2	TGTGCCAGCAGTTACGGGAGGGCGATGGAGCTGTTTTTT	CASSYGRAMELFF
NA	TRBV9	NA	TRBJ2-1	TGTGCCAGCAGCACCCCCCCAGGGCATGAGCAGTTCTTC	CASSTPPGHEQFF
NA	TRBV11-2	NA	TRBJ1-6	TGTGCCAGCGGCCGAGACAGGAGTAATAATTCACCCCTCCACTTT	CASGRDRSNNSPLHF
NA	TRBV6-2/TRBV6-3	NA	TRBJ2-5	TGTGCCAGCAGTTCCCCCGGGACTCGACAAGAGACCCAGTACTTC	CASSSPGTRQETQYF
NA	TRBV2	NA	TRBJ1-1	TGTGCCAGCAGTGAAGGTGGGGCGCCGAACACTGAAGCTTTCTTT	CASSEGGAPNTEAFF
NA	TRBV5-4	NA	TRBJ2-7	TGTGCCAGCAGCTTGTTCTCATCCTGGACAGAGACCTACGAGCAGTACTTC	CASSLFSSWTETYEQYF
TRBD1	TRBV11-3	NA	TRBJ2-1	TGTGCCAGCAGCTCACCGGGACAGGGTAACGATGAGCAGTTCTTC	CASSSPGQGNDEQFF
TRBD1	TRBV3-1/TRBV3-2	NA	TRBJ1-6	TGTGCCAGCAGCCCATGGACAGGGGATAATTCACCCCTCCACTTT	CASSPWTGDNSPLHF
TRBD1	TRBV6-5	NA	TRBJ1-2	TGTGCCAGCAGCCCACAGGGGGGCGACTATGGCTACACCTTC	CASSPQGGDYGYTF
TRBD1	TRBV9	NA	TRBJ2-3	TGTGCCAGCAGCCCGCAGGGGGCGCGGACAGATACGCAGTATTTT	CASSPQGARTDTQYF
NA	TRBV5-1	NA	TRBJ2-3	TGCGCCAGCAGCTCCTCGTCAGGGGCGGCTGGCACAGATACGCAGTATTTT	CASSSSSGAAGTDTQYF
NA	TRBV24-1	NA	TRBJ2-7	TGTGCCACCAGTGATTTGACTCCGGAGGGCCTGGACTACGAGCAGTACTTC	CATSDLTPEGLDYEQYF
TRBD2	TRBV4-2	NA	TRBJ2-1	TGTGCCAGCAGGCCTAGCGGGTCATACAATGAGCAGTTCTTC	CASRPSGSYNEQFF
TRBD1	TRBV6-5	NA	TRBJ1-1	TGTGCCAGCAATGGACAGGGGAACACTGAAGCTTTCTTT	CASNGQGNTEAFF
NA	TRBV7-2	NA	TRBJ2-2	TGTGCCAGCAGCCGCACCGGGGAGCTGTTTTTT	CASSRTGELFF
TRBD1	TRBV5-1	NA	TRBJ1-3	TGCGCCAGCAGCTTGGTGCAGGGGGCTGGAAACACCATATATTTT	CASSLVQGAGNTIYF
TRBD1	TRBV5-1	NA	TRBJ1-4	TGCGCCAGCAGCTTGGGAGGACAGGGTAAACTGTTTTTT	CASSLGGQGKLFF
NA	TRBV5-1	NA	TRBJ1-1	TGCGCCAGCAGCTTGGACGGGGATACTGAAGCTTTCTTT	CASSLDGDTEAFF
TRBD1	TRBV11-2	NA	TRBJ2-3	TGTGCCAGCAGCCTGCGGGACAGGGGGCCAGATACGCAGTATTTT	CASSLRDRGPDTQYF
NA	TRBV9	NA	TRBJ2-2	TGTGCCAGCAGCGCTACTAGCACCGGGGAGCTGTTTTTT	CASSATSTGELFF
NA	TRBV15	NA	TRBJ1-5	TGTGCCACCAGCAGACCCCTTTCTAATCAGCCCCAGCATTTT	CATSRPLSNQPQHF
NA	TRBV7-8	NA	TRBJ2-2	TGTGCCAGCAGAGTACTAGAACTTTACACCGGGGAGCTGTTTTTT	CASRVLELYTGELFF
NA	TRBV19	NA	TRBJ2-1	TGTGCCAGTAGTATATCCGGGATTGCGTACCAGTTCTTC	CASSISGIAYQFF
NA	TRBV6-1	NA	TRBJ1-2	TGTGCCAGCAGTGAAGACGGAGCAACGTATGGCTACACCTTC	CASSEDGATYGYTF